A single sample gave rise to the 19 T cell receptor beta chains below, sequenced in a study of control samples from healthy donors and cancer patients. The data were produced by immunoSEQ multiplex PCR, yet TCRdb's version contains in-frame clones alone and is incomplete. The sample has roughly 88,000 clones; around 85% are singletons. The source material was blood. The receptors derive from a young man in good health.

The V and J genes are TRBV18 and TRBJ2-7, with D uncertain. Per germline, CDR1 KGHSH and CDR2 LQKENI. V gave up 2 bases and J gave up 9 bases, with 20 bases separating them. CDR3 length: 15 residues. DNA of the CDR3: TGTGCCAGCTCACCAGGTCCCGGACGAGGAGAAGGGCAGTACTTC. It encodes CASSPGPGRGEGQYF.

This sequence joins TRBV30 and TRBJ1-3; D not resolved. The V and J ends lost 5 bases and 0 bases respectively, with 17 bases between them. The CDR3 runs 16 residues. Germline V lookup: CDR1 GTSNPN, CDR2 SVGIG (reference sequence). The CDR3 sequence is CAWEPSLRHSGNTIYF. DNA of the CDR3: TGTGCCTGGGAACCGTCCCTCAGACACTCTGGAAACACCATATATTTT.

The rearrangement uses TRBV2 and TRBJ1-6, with 7 bases lining up with TRBD1. This CDR3 has 14 residues. Losses at the gene ends were 8 bases for V and 10 bases for J; bases not matched to a gene: 11. CDR1 is SNHLY, CDR2 FYNNEI, per germline. The CDR3 DNA sequence: TGTGCCAGCGTACGACAGGGACTAACCTCACCCCTCCACTTT. This codes for CASVRQGLTSPLHF.

This clone has only one observation. The chain combines TRBV6-1 with TRBJ2-1; D possibly corresponds to TRBD2 (6 bases). The germline V gene encodes CDR1 MNHNS and CDR2 SASEGT. V lost 2 bases, J lost 8 bases, and 16 bases lay in between. The CDR3 covers 15 residues. The CDR3, as DNA: TGTGCCAGCAGTGAACAGGGACTCCCCCCCGATGAGCAGTTCTTC. It is translated as CASSEQGLPPDEQFF.

In this sample, this clone turned up once. The chain uses TRBV5-4 and TRBJ1-6, with unresolved D. Germline CDR1 is SGHNT and CDR2 is YYREEE (reference sequence). Deletions cut 1 base from V and 0 bases from J, with 11 bases between. The CDR3 has 17 residues. The CDR3 spells CASSLTPLSSYNSPLHF. The CDR3 region has the DNA TGTGCCAGCAGCTTGACGCCCCTCAGCTCCTATAATTCACCCCTCCACTTT. The full variable domain, rest sourced from reference TRBV5-4 and TRBJ1-6, is ETGVTQSPTHLIKTRGQQVTLRCSSQSGHNTVSWYQQALGQGPQFIFQYYREEENGRGNFPPRFSGLQFPNYSSELNVNALELDDSALYLCASSLTPLSSYNSPLHFGNGTRLTVT.

J is TRBJ2-1 and V is TRBV7-8; tentatively, D is TRBD1 (7 bases). The germline V gene has CDR1 SGHVS and CDR2 FQNEAQ. The CDR3 is 15 residues long. V was shortened by 5 bases and J by 9 bases, with 20 bases between the two germline ends. Here the CDR3 reads CASSPTGRKTSEQFF. Here the CDR3 DNA reads TGTGCCAGCAGCCCGACAGGGAGAAAGACTAGTGAGCAGTTCTTC.

The rearrangement joins TRBV3-1 (or the pseudogene TRBV3-2) to TRBJ1-4; a possible D gene is TRBD1 (5 bases). V was shortened by 3 bases and J by 4 bases, with 15 bases between the two germline ends. CDR1 and CDR2 from the germline V gene are LGHDT and YNNKEL (reference sequence). This CDR3 comprises 16 residues. The CDR3, as DNA: TGTGCCAGCAGCCATAAAGGGGACGGCCTTAATGAAAAACTGTTTTTT. Protein: CASSHKGDGLNEKLFF.

The gene calls are TRBV7-9 and TRBJ1-5; the D is unclear. CDR1 is SEHNR and CDR2 is FQNEAQ in the germline V gene (reference sequence). Trimming stripped 0 bases from V and 6 bases from J, with 12 bases between. This CDR3 contains 15 residues. The DNA for the CDR3 is TGTGCCAGCAGCTTAGCTTCGTCAGAAGGTCAGCCCCAGCATTTT. Amino acids: CASSLASSEGQPQHF.

This clone was observed a few times. Other DNA sequences of this sample code for an identical CDR3. The rearrangement uses TRBV25-1 and TRBJ1-5, with D uncertain. This CDR3 contains 14 residues. The germline V gene encodes CDR1 MGHDK and CDR2 SYGVNS. Deletions cut 3 bases from V and 4 bases from J, with 10 bases between. The CDR3 loop is CASSDRTDNQPQHF. The CDR3 nucleotides are TGTGCCAGCAGTGACCGGACGGATAATCAGCCCCAGCATTTT.

The CDR3 coding sequence is TGTGCCAGCAGCGTAGCGGGGGGAGACTATGGCTACACCTTC. It translates to CASSVAGGDYGYTF. This chain uses TRBV9 with TRBJ1-2; perhaps TRBD1 as D (5 bases). Trimming took off 0 bases at V and 3 bases at J, with 9 bases between the two ends. The CDR3 covers 14 residues. Germline loops: CDR1 SGDLS, CDR2 YYNGEE.

The gene calls are TRBV27 and TRBJ1-2, with D possibly being TRBD1 (5 bases). Germline lookup yields CDR1 MNHEY and CDR2 SMNVEV (reference sequence). This CDR3 comprises 14 residues. Between the trimmed V and J ends, which lost 1 base and 4 bases, there was a span of 10 bases. The CDR3 protein is CASSLFNGGYGYTF. The CDR3 DNA is TGTGCCAGCAGTTTATTCAACGGGGGCTATGGCTACACCTTC.

The V and J genes are TRBV30 and TRBJ2-1; D may be TRBD2 (6 bases). This CDR3 is built from 14 residues. CDR1 is GTSNPN, CDR2 SVGIG, per germline (reference sequence). Between the trimmed V and J ends, which lost 2 bases and 0 bases, there was a span of 8 bases. The CDR3 is CAWSTGLSYNEQFF. The CDR3 DNA sequence: TGTGCCTGGAGTACGGGACTCTCCTACAATGAGCAGTTCTTC. Full variable domain (remainder filled in from reference TRBV30 and TRBJ2-1): SQTIHQWPATLVQPVGSPLSLECTVEGTSNPNLYWYRQAAGRGLQLLFYSVGIGQISSEVPQNLSASRPQDRQFILSSKKLLLSDSGFYLCAWSTGLSYNEQFFGPGTRLTVL.

The rearrangement links TRBV6-6 to TRBJ2-3, with 7 bases identical to TRBD1. After removal of 8 bases from V and 2 bases from J, the junction contained 10 bases not matched to a gene. This CDR3 has 15 amino acids. Germline V gene sequence: CDR1 MNHNY, CDR2 SVGAGI (reference sequence). The CDR3 region is CASWRTGAHTDTQYF. In DNA, the CDR3 is TGTGCCAGCTGGCGGACAGGCGCCCACACAGATACGCAGTATTTT.

This chain uses TRBV6-5 with TRBJ2-1, with 8 bases lining up with TRBD2. V was clipped by 6 bases and J by 2 bases; unmatched bases: 6. The CDR3 consists of 15 residues. Germline V gene sequence: CDR1 MNHEY, CDR2 SVGAGI. CDR3 region: CASSSGGGPYNEQFF. CDR3 DNA: TGTGCCAGCAGCTCCGGGGGGGGGCCCTACAATGAGCAGTTCTTC.

To note about this clone: Other DNA sequences in this specimen translate into the identical CDR3. The chain is built from TRBV5-1 and TRBJ2-1; D remains unclear. The CDR3 is 11 amino acids. Germline CDR1 SGHRS, CDR2 YFSETQ. V lost 1 base and J lost 4, with 0 bases in between. Here the CDR3 reads CASSLYNEQFF. The CDR3 DNA reads TGCGCCAGCAGCTTGTACAATGAGCAGTTCTTC.

This chain links TRBV6-6 with TRBJ1-5; D not resolved. This CDR3 spans 14 amino acids. The V end was cut by 7 bases, the J end by 0 bases, with 10 bases between. Germline V gene data show CDR1 as MNHNY and CDR2 as SVGAGI (reference sequence). The CDR3 DNA sequence: TGTGCCAGCAACGGATTTTATAGCAATCAGCCCCAGCATTTT. Amino acid sequence: CASNGFYSNQPQHF.

V usage is TRBV6-5 and J usage is TRBJ1-3; possible D gene TRBD1, 5 bases. The V gene's germline CDR1 is MNHEY and CDR2 SVGAGI. CDR3 length: 14 amino acids. Deletions cut 5 bases from V and 2 bases from J, with 10 bases between. Here the CDR3 DNA reads TGTGCCAGCAGTACAGGCCCGGCTGGAAACACCATATATTTT. Translation: CASSTGPAGNTIYF.

The chain combines TRBV6-5 with TRBJ2-7; 9 nucleotides agree with TRBD1. Losses at the gene ends were 7 bases for V and 3 bases for J; bases not matched to a gene: 10. The germline gives CDR1 MNHEY, CDR2 SVGAGI. This CDR3 has 15 residues. CDR3 nucleotides: TGTGCCAGCACCAGGGGGGGGGACAGGGACTACGAGCAGTACTTC. This encodes CASTRGGDRDYEQYF.

V is TRBV5-5 and J is TRBJ1-1; TRBD1 is a possible D gene (6 bases). Germline-derived CDR1 and CDR2 are SGHKS and YYEKEE (reference sequence). V was cut by 4 bases and J by 2 bases, with 15 bases left in between. The CDR3 extends over 15 amino acids. The CDR3 protein is CASSEYDRRNTEAFF. The DNA of the CDR3 is TGTGCCAGCAGCGAATACGACAGGCGCAACACTGAAGCTTTCTTT.